In its sample, the clone carrying this T cell receptor beta chain was seen a few times. Methods used by the authors: Reference gene primer amplification gave nucleated cell count estimates. TCRdb's table, derived via immunoSEQ multiplex PCR, lists solely in-frame clones and lacks some. The D gene and trimming were derived from the DNA, and the V and J assignments and clone size from that table. The sample includes 100,000 to 150,000 clones, around 76% of them seen just once. Deletions cut 2 bases from V and 3 bases from J, with 11 bases between. CDR3 length: 14 residues. In germline, CDR1 is SGHTA, CDR2 FQGNSA. The entry originates in a study of blood T cell repertoires in COVID-19. Study-level information: Italy, Spain and the United States were the sources of the convalescent and acute COVID-19 samples. Sources were T cells, B-cell-depleted T cells, or PBMCs; the material itself was cDNA or gDNA.

Source material: peripheral blood. The receptor was derived from a man aged 55 to 70 with acute or convalescent COVID-19. The J gene is TRBJ2-7, the V gene TRBV7-2; perhaps TRBD1 as D (5 bases). The CDR3 sequence: CASSLSSGFYEQYF. The CDR3 nucleotides read TGTGCCAGCAGCTTATCCTCAGGGTTCTACGAGCAGTACTTC.